This T cell receptor beta chain is drawn from a study of T-cell memory formation after mild COVID-19. Study conclusions and caveats: CD4/CD8 balance held among clones contracting day 15 to 85, and later expanders leaned CD4+.

TCRdb re-analysed the 5' RACE reads in MiXCR, keeping a single row per CDR3 protein. The sample has under 300,000 distinct CDR3 sequences; under 20% are singletons. The V gene's germline CDR1 is ENHRY and CDR2 SYGVKD. This CDR3 spans 17 amino acids. V gave up 5 bases and J gave up 1 base; unmatched junction bases: 9. This clonotype appeared a few times. What it recognizes is unknown. This chain connects TRBV10-3 to TRBJ2-1, with 9 bases matching TRBD2. Sequencing was performed on PBMCs or a T cell subset sorted from them (not recorded which). The source of this sequence is a young man who had mild COVID-19 (a few samples of this study predate the infection). Cell type and time point are not known. CDR3 DNA: TGTGCCATCAGTTTCAGACAGCGGGGGGCGTCCTACAATGAGCAGTTCTTC. Translated, it gives CAISFRQRGASYNEQFF.